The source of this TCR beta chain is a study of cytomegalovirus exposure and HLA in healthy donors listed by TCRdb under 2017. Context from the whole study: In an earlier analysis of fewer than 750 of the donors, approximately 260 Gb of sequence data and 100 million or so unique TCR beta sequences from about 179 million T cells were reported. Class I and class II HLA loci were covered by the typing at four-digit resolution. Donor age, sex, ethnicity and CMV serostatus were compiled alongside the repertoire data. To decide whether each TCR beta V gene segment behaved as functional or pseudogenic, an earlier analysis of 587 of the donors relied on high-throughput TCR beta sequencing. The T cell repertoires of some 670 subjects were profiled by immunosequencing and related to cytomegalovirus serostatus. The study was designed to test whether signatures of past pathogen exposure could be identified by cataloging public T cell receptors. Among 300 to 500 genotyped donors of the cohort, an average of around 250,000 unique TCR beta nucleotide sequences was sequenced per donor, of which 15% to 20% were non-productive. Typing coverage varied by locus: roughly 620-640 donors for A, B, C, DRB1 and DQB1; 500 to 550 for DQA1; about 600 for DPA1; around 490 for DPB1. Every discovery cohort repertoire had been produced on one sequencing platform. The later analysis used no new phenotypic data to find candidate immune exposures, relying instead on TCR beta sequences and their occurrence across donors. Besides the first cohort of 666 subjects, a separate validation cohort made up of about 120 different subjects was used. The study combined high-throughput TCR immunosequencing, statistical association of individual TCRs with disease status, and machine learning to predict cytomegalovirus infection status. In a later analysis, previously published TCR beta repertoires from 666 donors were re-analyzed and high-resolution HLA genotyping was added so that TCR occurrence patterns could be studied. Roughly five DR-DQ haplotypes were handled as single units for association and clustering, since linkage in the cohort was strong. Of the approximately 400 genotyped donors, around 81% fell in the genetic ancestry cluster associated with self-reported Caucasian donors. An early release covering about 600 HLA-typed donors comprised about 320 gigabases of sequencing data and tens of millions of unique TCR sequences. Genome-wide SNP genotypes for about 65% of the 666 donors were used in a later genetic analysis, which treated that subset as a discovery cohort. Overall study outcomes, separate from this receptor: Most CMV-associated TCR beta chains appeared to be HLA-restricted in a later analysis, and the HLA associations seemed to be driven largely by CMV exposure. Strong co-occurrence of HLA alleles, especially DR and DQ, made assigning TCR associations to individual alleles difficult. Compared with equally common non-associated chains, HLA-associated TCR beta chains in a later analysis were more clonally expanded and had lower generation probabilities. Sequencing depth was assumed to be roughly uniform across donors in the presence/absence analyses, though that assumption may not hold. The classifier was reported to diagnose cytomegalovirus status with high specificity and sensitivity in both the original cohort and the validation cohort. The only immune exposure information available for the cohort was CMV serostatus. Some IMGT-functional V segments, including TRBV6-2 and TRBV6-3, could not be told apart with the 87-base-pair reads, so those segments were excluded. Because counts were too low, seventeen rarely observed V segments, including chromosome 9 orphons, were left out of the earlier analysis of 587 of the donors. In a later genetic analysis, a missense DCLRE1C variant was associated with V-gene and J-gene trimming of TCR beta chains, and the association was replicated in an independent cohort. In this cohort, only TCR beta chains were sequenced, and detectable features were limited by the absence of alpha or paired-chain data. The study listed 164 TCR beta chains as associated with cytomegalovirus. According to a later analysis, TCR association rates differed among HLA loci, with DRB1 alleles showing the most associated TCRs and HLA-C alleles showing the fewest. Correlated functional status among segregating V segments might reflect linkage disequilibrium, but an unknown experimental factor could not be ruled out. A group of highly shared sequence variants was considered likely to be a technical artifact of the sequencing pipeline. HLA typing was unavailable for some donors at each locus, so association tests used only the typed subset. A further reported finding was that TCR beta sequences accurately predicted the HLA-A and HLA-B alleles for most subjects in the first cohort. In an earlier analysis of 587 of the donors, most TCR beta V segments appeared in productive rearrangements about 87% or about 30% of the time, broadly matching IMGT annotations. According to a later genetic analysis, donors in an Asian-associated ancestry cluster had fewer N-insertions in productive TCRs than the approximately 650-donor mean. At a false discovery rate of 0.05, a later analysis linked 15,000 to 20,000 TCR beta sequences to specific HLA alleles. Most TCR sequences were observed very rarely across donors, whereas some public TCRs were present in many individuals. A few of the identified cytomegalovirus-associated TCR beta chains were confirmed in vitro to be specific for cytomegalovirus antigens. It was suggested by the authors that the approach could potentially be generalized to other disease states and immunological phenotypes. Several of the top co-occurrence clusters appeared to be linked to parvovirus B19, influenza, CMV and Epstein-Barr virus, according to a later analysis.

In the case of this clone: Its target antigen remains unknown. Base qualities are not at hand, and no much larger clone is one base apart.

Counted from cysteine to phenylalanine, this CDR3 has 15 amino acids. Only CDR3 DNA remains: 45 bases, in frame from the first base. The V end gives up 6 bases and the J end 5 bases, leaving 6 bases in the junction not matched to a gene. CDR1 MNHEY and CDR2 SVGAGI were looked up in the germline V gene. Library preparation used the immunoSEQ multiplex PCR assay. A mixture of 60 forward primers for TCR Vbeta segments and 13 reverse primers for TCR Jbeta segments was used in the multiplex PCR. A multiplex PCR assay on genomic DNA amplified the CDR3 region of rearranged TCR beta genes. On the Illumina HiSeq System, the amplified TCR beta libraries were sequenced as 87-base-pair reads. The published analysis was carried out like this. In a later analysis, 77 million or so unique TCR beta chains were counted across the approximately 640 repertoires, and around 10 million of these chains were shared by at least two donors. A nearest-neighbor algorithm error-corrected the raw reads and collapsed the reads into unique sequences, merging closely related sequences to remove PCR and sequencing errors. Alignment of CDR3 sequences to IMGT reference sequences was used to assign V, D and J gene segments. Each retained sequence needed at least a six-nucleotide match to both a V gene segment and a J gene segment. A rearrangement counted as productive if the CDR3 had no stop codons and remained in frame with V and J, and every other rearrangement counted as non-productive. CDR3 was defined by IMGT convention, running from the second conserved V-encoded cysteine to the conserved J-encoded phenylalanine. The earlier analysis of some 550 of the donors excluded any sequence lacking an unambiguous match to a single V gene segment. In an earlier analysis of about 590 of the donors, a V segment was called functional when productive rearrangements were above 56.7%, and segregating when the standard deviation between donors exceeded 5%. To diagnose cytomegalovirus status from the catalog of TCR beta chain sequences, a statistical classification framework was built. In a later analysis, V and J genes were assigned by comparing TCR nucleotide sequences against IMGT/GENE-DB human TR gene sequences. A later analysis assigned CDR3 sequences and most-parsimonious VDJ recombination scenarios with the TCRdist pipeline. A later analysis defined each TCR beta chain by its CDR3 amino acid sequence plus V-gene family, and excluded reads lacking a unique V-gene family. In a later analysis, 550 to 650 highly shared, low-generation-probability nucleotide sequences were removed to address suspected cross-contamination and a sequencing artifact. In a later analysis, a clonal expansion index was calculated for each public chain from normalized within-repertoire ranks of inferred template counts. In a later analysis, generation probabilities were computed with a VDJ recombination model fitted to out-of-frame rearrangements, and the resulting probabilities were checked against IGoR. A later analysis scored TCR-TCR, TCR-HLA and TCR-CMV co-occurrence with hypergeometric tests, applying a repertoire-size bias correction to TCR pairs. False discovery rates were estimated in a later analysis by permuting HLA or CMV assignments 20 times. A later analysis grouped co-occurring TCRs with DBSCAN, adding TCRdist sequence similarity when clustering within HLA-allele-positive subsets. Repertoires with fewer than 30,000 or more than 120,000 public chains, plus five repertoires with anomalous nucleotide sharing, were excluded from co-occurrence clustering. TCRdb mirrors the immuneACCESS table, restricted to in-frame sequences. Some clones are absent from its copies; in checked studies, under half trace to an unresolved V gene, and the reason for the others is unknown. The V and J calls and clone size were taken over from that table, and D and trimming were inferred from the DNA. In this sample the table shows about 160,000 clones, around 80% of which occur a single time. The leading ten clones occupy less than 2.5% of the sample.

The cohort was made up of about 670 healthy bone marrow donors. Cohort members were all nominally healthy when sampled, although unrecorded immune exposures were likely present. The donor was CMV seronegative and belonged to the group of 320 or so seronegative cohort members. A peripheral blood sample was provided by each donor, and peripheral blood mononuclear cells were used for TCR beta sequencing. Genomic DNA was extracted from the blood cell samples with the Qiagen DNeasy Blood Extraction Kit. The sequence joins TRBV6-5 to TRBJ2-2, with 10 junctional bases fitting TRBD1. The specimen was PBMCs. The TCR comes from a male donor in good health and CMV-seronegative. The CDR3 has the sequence CASSAGTGVTGELFF. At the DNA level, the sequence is TGTGCCAGCAGCGCCGGGACAGGGGTTACCGGGGAGCTGTTTTTT.